This is a list of T cell receptor beta chains from one sample in a study of T-cell memory formation after mild COVID-19. TCRdb re-called the 5' RACE reads with MiXCR, one entry per CDR3 protein. The data contain fewer than 450,000 distinct CDR3 sequences, 20% to 25% of them singletons. Sample: PBMCs or a T cell subset sorted from them (not recorded which). These receptors all stem from an adult woman who had mild COVID-19 (a few samples of this study predate the infection). Cell type and time point are not known. CDR3s include the opening cysteine and the closing phenylalanine or tryptophan. The D gene is left open where the match is weak. Clone size appears in some rows only: once, few, many, or a class for an expanded clone.

v_call	j_call	d_call	clone_size	cdr3_nt	cdr3_aa
TRBV29-1	TRBJ2-7	.	few	TGCAGCGTTAGTATGTTGGACGAGCAGTACTTC	CSVSMLDEQYF
TRBV20-1	TRBJ2-3	.	.	TGCAGTGCCATTCTAGGAGATACGCAGTATTTT	CSAILGDTQYF
TRBV12-3/TRBV12-4	TRBJ2-1	.	few	TGTGCCAGCAGTCCAAGTGGCAACCAGTTCTTC	CASSPSGNQFF
TRBV5-1	TRBJ2-7	TRBD1	.	TGCGCCAGCAGCCTGACAGGGATCTACGAGCAGTACTTC	CASSLTGIYEQYF
TRBV27	TRBJ2-5	.	.	TGTGCCAGCAGTACCAGGGAGCAGGAGACCCAGTACTTC	CASSTREQETQYF
TRBV7-9	TRBJ2-7	.	.	TGTGCCAGCAGCTTCCCCCGGAACGGCTACGAGCAGTACTTC	CASSFPRNGYEQYF
TRBV12-3/TRBV12-4	TRBJ2-2	.	.	TGTGCCAGCAGTTTCCGGGACTCCCCCAGTGAGCTGTTTTTT	CASSFRDSPSELFF
TRBV20-1	TRBJ1-6	.	.	TGCAGTGCTAACCCCAGTAGTGGAGGTAATTCACCCCTCCACTTT	CSANPSSGGNSPLHF
TRBV5-1	TRBJ2-3	.	.	TGCGCCAGCAGTCCGCGCAGTGGAGATATCACAGATACGCAGTATTTT	CASSPRSGDITDTQYF
TRBV2	TRBJ1-1	.	.	TGTGCCAGCAGTCGCGGCCCAGAAGACACTGAAGCTTTCTTT	CASSRGPEDTEAFF
TRBV12-3/TRBV12-4	TRBJ1-3	.	few	TGTGCCAGCAGTACCAGGGTAAATTCTGGAAACACCATATATTTT	CASSTRVNSGNTIYF
TRBV5-1	TRBJ2-7	TRBD2	.	TGCGCCAGCAGCCCGGCGGGGACTAGCGGGAGGATCGTCTACGAGCAGTACTTC	CASSPAGTSGRIVYEQYF
TRBV5-1	TRBJ2-7	TRBD2	.	TGCGCCAGCAGCTCCGGGACTAGCGGGAGACCGTTCACCTACGAGCAGTACTTC	CASSSGTSGRPFTYEQYF
TRBV7-6	TRBJ2-7	TRBD1	.	TGTGCCAGCAGCTTAGCAACAGGGGGGAGCTCCTACGAGCAGTACTTC	CASSLATGGSSYEQYF
TRBV19	TRBJ2-7	.	.	TGTGCCAGTAGTACAGCAGGTAGCTCCTACGAGCAGTACTTC	CASSTAGSSYEQYF
TRBV7-9	TRBJ2-3	.	.	TGTGCCAGCAGCTTCTCCACGCAGTATTTT	CASSFSTQYF
TRBV9	TRBJ2-7	TRBD2	.	TGTGCCAGCAGCGTACGGGAGGAGGCCTACGAGCAGTACTTC	CASSVREEAYEQYF
TRBV7-9	TRBJ2-5	.	.	TGTGCCAGCAGCTTAGTCTCAGGGGAGGCGTTGGAGACCCAGTACTTC	CASSLVSGEALETQYF
TRBV7-3	TRBJ1-1	.	.	TGTGCCAGCAGTCCAGGCCCCGTTGGCGAAACTGAAGCTTTCTTT	CASSPGPVGETEAFF
TRBV3-1	TRBJ2-7	.	.	TGTGCCAGCAGCCAAGCGGGAGTAGGGTCCTACGAGCAGTACTTC	CASSQAGVGSYEQYF
TRBV6-1	TRBJ1-2	.	few	TGTGCCAGCACCTTGGACAGCTATGGCTACACCTTC	CASTLDSYGYTF